The 25 T cell receptor beta chains given below trace back to one sample, sequenced in a study of shared clonotypes between healthy human individuals. Generated by immunoSEQ multiplex PCR, the TCRdb table keeps only in-frame clones and is missing some. The data contain approximately 530,000 clones, approximately 95% of them singletons. Sequencing was carried out using naive CD4+ T cells sorted from blood. Described subset: CD45RA+ positively selected. The receptors shown here come from a woman in her 30s in good health.

V usage is TRBV29-1 and J usage is TRBJ2-7; D tentatively reads TRBD1 or TRBD2 (5 bases each). The CDR3 extends over 12 amino acids. CDR1 is SQVTM, CDR2 ANQGSEA, per germline. Trimming left V 6 bases short and J 2 bases short, with 11 bases between. The CDR3 sequence is CSVGESTYEQYF. The CDR3 DNA sequence: TGCAGCGTGGGGGAGTCGACCTACGAGCAGTACTTC.

The chain recombines TRBV27 with TRBJ2-3; 10 nucleotides match TRBD2. J gave up 5 bases and V 6 bases, and 5 bases lay outside the gene matches. Looked up from germline, CDR1 is MNHEY and CDR2 is SMNVEV (reference sequence). The CDR3 covers 14 residues. For the CDR3, the DNA is TGTGCCAGCAGGAGCGGGGGGGGTGGAGATACGCAGTATTTT. Its protein product is CASRSGGGGDTQYF.

CDR3 nucleotide sequence: TGCAGCGTTGGAACAACTAGCGGAGGCCGGGGATCCTACGAGCAGTACTTC. Translating it yields CSVGTTSGGRGSYEQYF. V gene TRBV29-1 combines with J gene TRBJ2-7; 8 bases align to TRBD2. Trimming took 4 bases from V and 1 from J; bases not matched to a gene: 15. In germline, CDR1 is SQVTM, CDR2 ANQGSEA. The CDR3 length is 17 residues.

The rearrangement uses TRBV7-9 and TRBJ2-7; 9 bases agree with TRBD1. The CDR3 runs 14 residues. Germline CDR1 is SEHNR and CDR2 is FQNEAQ (reference sequence). With V trimmed by 5 bases and J by 5 bases, 7 bases remained unmatched. The CDR3 sequence: CASSIQGAGHEQYF. The CDR3, as DNA: TGTGCCAGCAGCATACAGGGGGCAGGACACGAGCAGTACTTC.

The V gene is TRBV27, the J gene TRBJ1-1; 7 bases align to TRBD1. With V trimmed by 6 bases and J by 1 base, 8 bases remained unmatched. The V gene's germline CDR1 is MNHEY and CDR2 SMNVEV (reference sequence). There are 15 residues in the CDR3. In nucleotides, the CDR3 is TGTGCCAGCAGAAAAATGACAGGGCCGAACACTGAAGCTTTCTTT. Residues: CASRKMTGPNTEAFF.

The chain is built from TRBV19 and TRBJ2-5; 11 bases line up with TRBD2. The junction had 11 bases not matched to a gene; V was cut back by 1 base and J by 1 base. The CDR3 sequence is 19 residues long. The V gene's germline CDR1 is LNHDA and CDR2 SQIVND (reference sequence). The CDR3 coding sequence is TGTGCCAGTAGTATAGTGTTATTTCCCGGGACTAGCGGCCAAGAGACCCAGTACTTC. This translates into CASSIVLFPGTSGQETQYF.

The chain is built from TRBV29-1 and TRBJ2-7; 10 bases are a match to TRBD2. V shed 4 bases and J 4 bases; nucleotides not matched to a gene: 10. The germline CDR1 and CDR2 sequences are SQVTM and ANQGSEA. The CDR3 sequence is 15 residues long. In nucleotides, the CDR3 is TGCAGCGTTGTTGGGGGAGCGGGAGGGGGATACGAGCAGTACTTC. It codes for CSVVGGAGGGYEQYF.

The chain combines TRBV19 with TRBJ2-7; the D gene could be TRBD1 or TRBD2 (7 bases each). Germline V CDR1 and CDR2: LNHDA, SQIVND (reference sequence). V shed 7 bases and J shed 0 bases, with 16 bases lying between them. The CDR3 consists of 15 residues. CDR3: CASTQGGGRSYEQYF. The CDR3 coding sequence is TGTGCCAGTACCCAGGGGGGGGGCCGCTCCTACGAGCAGTACTTC.

The chain joins TRBV5-1 to TRBJ2-5; a possible D gene is TRBD1 (5 bases). This CDR3 is built from 14 residues. Trimming removed 4 bases at V and 4 bases at J, with 14 bases between. The germline V gene encodes CDR1 SGHRS and CDR2 YFSETQ. CDR3 DNA: TGCGCCAGCAGCGCCCTACAGGCTGCAGAGACCCAGTACTTC. Its protein is CASSALQAAETQYF. The full variable domain, with the rest looked up from reference TRBV5-1 and TRBJ2-5, is KAGVTQTPRYLIKTRGQQVTLSCSPISGHRSVSWYQQTPGQGLQFLFEYFSETQRNKGNFPGRFSGRQFSNSRSEMNVSTLELGDSALYLCASSALQAAETQYFGPGTRLLVL.

V gene TRBV4-2 combines with J gene TRBJ1-5; 7 bases are a match to TRBD1. There are 16 residues in the CDR3. The germline V gene has CDR1 LGHNA and CDR2 YNFKEQ. V trimming: 1 base; J trimming: 4 bases; junction bases outside the gene matches: 7. Here the CDR3 reads CASSQGGRGRNQPQHF. The CDR3 coding sequence is TGTGCCAGCAGCCAAGGGGGAAGGGGGCGGAATCAGCCCCAGCATTTT.

The chain recombines TRBV4-1 with TRBJ2-5; D not resolved. The J call is in doubt because the DNA end fits TRBJ2-7 better. This CDR3 contains 18 residues. CDR1 and CDR2 (germline): MGHRA, YSYEKL. The CDR3 protein is CASSQEYGPAEPPYEQYF. In nucleotides, the CDR3 is TGCGCCAGCAGCCAAGAGTACGGGCCCGCGGAACCCCCCTACGAGCAGTACTTC.

The chain combines TRBV7-9 with TRBJ2-5; maybe TRBD1 (6 bases). V was clipped by 2 bases and J by 5 bases, with 15 bases between them. The CDR3 totals 15 residues. Germline lookup yields CDR1 SEHNR and CDR2 FQNEAQ (reference sequence). The CDR3 bases are TGTGCCAGCAGCTTACTTTCTCAGGGGTCCGAGACCCAGTACTTC. Amino acid sequence: CASSLLSQGSETQYF.

The V and J genes are TRBV28 and TRBJ2-2; D possibly corresponds to TRBD2 (5 bases). This CDR3 region has 16 residues. Germline CDR1 is MDHEN and CDR2 is SYDVKM. The V end lost 2 bases, the J end lost 3 bases, and 13 bases lay between the germline ends. The CDR3 spells CASSLLPWTDTGELFF. CDR3 nucleotides: TGTGCCAGCAGTTTACTTCCCTGGACTGACACCGGGGAGCTGTTTTTT.

The chain employs TRBV4-1 and TRBJ2-5, with unresolved D. Germline-derived CDR1 and CDR2 are MGHRA and YSYEKL. The V gene lost 1 base and the J gene lost 7 bases, with 16 bases spanning the gap. The CDR3 extends over 15 amino acids. This CDR3 reads CASSQVGGPHGTQYF. The CDR3, as DNA: TGCGCCAGCAGCCAAGTGGGTGGGCCCCATGGGACCCAGTACTTC.

This clone has a single count. The chain carries TRBV19 and TRBJ1-5; 9 bases align to TRBD1. Looked up from germline, CDR1 is LNHDA and CDR2 is SQIVND (reference sequence). This CDR3 is 19 amino acids long. V lost 5 bases, J lost 0 bases, and 14 bases stayed unmatched. Written as DNA, the CDR3 is TGTGCCAGTAGTCCGCTATCCGGGACAGGGCACCATAGCAATCAGCCCCAGCATTTT. It specifies CASSPLSGTGHHSNQPQHF.

Notes on this clone: Other DNA variants within this sample encode the same CDR3. V gene TRBV27 combines with J gene TRBJ1-1; possible D gene TRBD1, 6 bases. Trimming took off 6 bases at V and 1 base at J, with 9 bases between the two ends. The CDR3 length is 13 residues. CDR1 and CDR2 (germline): MNHEY, SMNVEV (reference sequence). CDR3 amino acids: CASRDRRNTEAFF. For the CDR3, the DNA is TGTGCCAGCAGAGACAGGAGGAACACTGAAGCTTTCTTT.

The rearrangement joins TRBV5-4 to TRBJ2-7, with 9 bases lining up with TRBD2. This CDR3 is 14 amino acids long. Germline V gene data show CDR1 as SGHNT and CDR2 as YYREEE (reference sequence). V trimming: 4 bases; J trimming: 4 bases; junction bases outside the gene matches: 6. The CDR3 is CASSGSGRMYEQYF. The CDR3 coding sequence is TGTGCCAGCAGCGGCAGCGGGAGGATGTACGAGCAGTACTTC.

The chain is built from TRBV28 and TRBJ1-2; 9 bases are shared with TRBD1. The CDR3 is 13 residues long. Germline CDR1 MDHEN, CDR2 SYDVKM. The V segment lost 6 bases and the J segment 5 bases; nucleotides outside the gene matches: 4. The CDR3 loop reads CASRDRGWYGYTF. The CDR3, as DNA: TGTGCCAGCAGAGACAGGGGGTGGTATGGCTACACCTTC.

This clone is a singleton in its sample. This chain uses TRBV28 with TRBJ2-3; 7 bases map to TRBD2. V was clipped by 2 bases and J by 2 bases; unmatched bases: 4. Germline CDR1 reads MDHEN; CDR2 reads SYDVKM. The CDR3 extends over 15 amino acids. CDR3 residues: CASSLRRGSTDTQYF. The CDR3 DNA sequence: TGTGCCAGCAGTTTACGGCGGGGGTCCACAGATACGCAGTATTTT.

This rearrangement joins TRBV5-1 to TRBJ2-7, with 7 bases matching TRBD1. The germline V gene encodes CDR1 SGHRS and CDR2 YFSETQ. The junction had 7 bases not matched to a gene; V was cut back by 2 bases and J by 2 bases. The CDR3 spans 15 residues. CDR3 amino acids: CASSFGTANPYEQYF. The CDR3 nucleotides are TGCGCCAGCAGCTTCGGGACAGCGAACCCCTACGAGCAGTACTTC.

The chain couples TRBV11-2 to TRBJ1-5; tentative D call: TRBD1 (5 bases). V was cut by 3 bases and J by 6 bases, with 15 bases left in between. This CDR3 contains 15 residues. The germline V gene has CDR1 SGHAT and CDR2 FQNNGV. Here the CDR3 DNA reads TGTGCCAGCAGCTTTTTGCCGGGGGAAAGTCAGCCCCAGCATTTT. It codes for CASSFLPGESQPQHF.

This CDR3 reads CSVVATRGYEQYF. DNA for the CDR3: TGCAGCGTTGTCGCTACTAGGGGCTACGAGCAGTACTTC. The rearrangement uses TRBV29-1 and TRBJ2-7, with D possibly being TRBD1 or TRBD2 (5 bases each). The germline V gene has CDR1 SQVTM and CDR2 ANQGSEA. The CDR3 is made up of 13 amino acids. Trimming cost V 4 bases and J 3 bases, with 13 bases left between them.

Worth noting for this clone: Other DNA sequences in the same sample also yield this CDR3. The chain links TRBV18 to TRBJ1-2, with a tentative D call TRBD1 (5 bases). The V gene's germline CDR1 is KGHSH and CDR2 LQKENI. The CDR3 spans 14 residues. V was shortened by 3 bases and J by 1 base, with 9 bases between the two germline ends. In nucleotides, the CDR3 is TGTGCCAGCTCACCCCTGACAGATAACTATGGCTACACCTTC. Translation gives CASSPLTDNYGYTF.

J is TRBJ2-1 and V is TRBV7-9; TRBD2 might be the D (7 bases). Germline V lookup: CDR1 SEHNR, CDR2 FQNEAQ (reference sequence). The germline V and J ends were trimmed by 5 bases and 2 bases, with 16 bases remaining between them. The CDR3 consists of 16 residues. The CDR3: CASSRMWGGPYNEQFF. In DNA form, the CDR3 reads TGTGCCAGCAGCCGTATGTGGGGGGGCCCCTACAATGAGCAGTTCTTC.

The chain has TRBV18 and TRBJ1-1; 8 nucleotides match TRBD1. The CDR3 is 14 amino acids. CDR1 is KGHSH, CDR2 LQKENI, per germline. V lost 6 bases, J lost 4 bases, and 7 bases stayed unmatched. The CDR3 DNA follows: TGTGCCAGCTCGCTCGGACAGGGTTCCACTGAAGCTTTCTTT. Residues: CASSLGQGSTEAFF.